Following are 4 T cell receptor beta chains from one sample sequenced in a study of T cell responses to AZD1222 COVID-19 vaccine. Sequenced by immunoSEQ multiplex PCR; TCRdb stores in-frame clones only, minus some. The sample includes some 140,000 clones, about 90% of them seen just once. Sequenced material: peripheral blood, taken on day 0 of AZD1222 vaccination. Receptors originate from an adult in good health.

CDR3 sequence reads: CASSQGPSSYEQYF. The CDR3 bases are TGCGCCAGCAGCCAGGGACCGAGCTCCTACGAGCAGTACTTC. V is TRBV4-3 and J is TRBJ2-7; tentatively, D is TRBD1 or TRBD2 (5 bases each). Deletions cut 3 bases from V and 0 bases from J, with 9 bases between. Germline CDR1 and CDR2: LGHNA and YSLEER. This CDR3 contains 14 residues.

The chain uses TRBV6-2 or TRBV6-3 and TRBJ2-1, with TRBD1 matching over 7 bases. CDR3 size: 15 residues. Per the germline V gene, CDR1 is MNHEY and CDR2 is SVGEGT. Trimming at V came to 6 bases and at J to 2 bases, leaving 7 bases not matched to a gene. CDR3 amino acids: CASSLGQPTYNEQFF. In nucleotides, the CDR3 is TGTGCCAGCAGCTTGGGACAGCCCACCTACAATGAGCAGTTCTTC.

The CDR3 spells CASSLVGKNTEAFF. The CDR3 DNA follows: TGTGCCAGCAGCTTAGTGGGGAAGAACACTGAAGCTTTCTTT. V is TRBV7-6 and J is TRBJ1-1, with D unclear. Trimming removed 1 base at V and 1 base at J, with 7 bases between. Germline CDR1 SGHVS, CDR2 FNYEAQ. This CDR3 contains 14 residues.

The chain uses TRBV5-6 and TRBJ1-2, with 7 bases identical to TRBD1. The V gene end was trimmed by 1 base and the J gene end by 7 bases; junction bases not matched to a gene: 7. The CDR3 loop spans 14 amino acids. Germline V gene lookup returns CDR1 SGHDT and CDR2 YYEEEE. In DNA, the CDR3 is TGTGCCAGCAGCTTGCACGCCGGGACAGCTGGCTACACCTTC. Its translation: CASSLHAGTAGYTF.